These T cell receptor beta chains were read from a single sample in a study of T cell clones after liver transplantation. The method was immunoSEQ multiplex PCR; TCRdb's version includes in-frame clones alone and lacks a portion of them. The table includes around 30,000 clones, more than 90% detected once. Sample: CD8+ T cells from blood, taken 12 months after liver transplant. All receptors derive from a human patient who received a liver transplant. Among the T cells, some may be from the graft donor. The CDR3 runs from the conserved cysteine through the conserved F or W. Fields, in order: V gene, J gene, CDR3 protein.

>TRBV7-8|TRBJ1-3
CASSLAAGGVRGNTIYF
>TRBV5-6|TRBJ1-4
CASSPRTGEGEKLFF
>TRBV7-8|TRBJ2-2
CASSLDFGTSNTGELFF
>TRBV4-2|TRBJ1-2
CASSQYSGQQTF
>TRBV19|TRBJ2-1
CASSTYGDNEQFF
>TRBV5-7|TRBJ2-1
CASSLSAEDNEQFF
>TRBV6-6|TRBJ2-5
CASSYSGRGETQYF
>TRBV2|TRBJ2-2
CASLANTGELFF
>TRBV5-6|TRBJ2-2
CASSQGLAGSNTGELFF
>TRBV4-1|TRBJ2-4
CASSLGLEDIQYF
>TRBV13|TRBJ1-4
CASSSIRDTNEKLFF
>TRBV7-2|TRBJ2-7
CASSLGVQGPTYEQYF
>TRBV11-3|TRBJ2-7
CASSPADFSGPYEQYF
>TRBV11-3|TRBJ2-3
CASSLGSFQDTQYF
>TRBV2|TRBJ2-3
CASSWALKQRTDTQYF
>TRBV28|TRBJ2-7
CASSETGTHSYEQYF
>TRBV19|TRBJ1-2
CASSSGTRGYTF
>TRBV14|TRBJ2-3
CASSQTGASTDTQYF
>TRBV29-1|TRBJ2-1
CSAGLAVYNEQFF
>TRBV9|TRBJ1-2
CASSGPNAFNYGYTF
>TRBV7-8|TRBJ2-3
CATDRGLALSTDTQYF
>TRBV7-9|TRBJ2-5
CASRSGTTELRETQYF
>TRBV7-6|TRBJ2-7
CASSLGDTTYEQYF
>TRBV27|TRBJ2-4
CASSSGPTAKNIQYF
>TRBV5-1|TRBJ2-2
CASSGDSRTGELFF
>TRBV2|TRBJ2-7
CASRPLQTLVGEQYF
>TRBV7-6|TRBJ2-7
CAIGGLAPVTHYEQYF
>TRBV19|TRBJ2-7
CASSMTDGGYEQYF
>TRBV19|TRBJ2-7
CASSPGTNYEQYF
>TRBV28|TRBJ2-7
CASRTPVRESSYEQYF
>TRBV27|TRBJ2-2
CASSRLADTGELFF
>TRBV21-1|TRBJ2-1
CASSKFSPAGGMRYNEQFF
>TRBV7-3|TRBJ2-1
CASSFSGTPYNEQFF
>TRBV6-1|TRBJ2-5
CASSGVETQYF
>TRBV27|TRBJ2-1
CASSLGLALSYNEQFF
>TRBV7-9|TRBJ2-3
CASSPRLAASTDTQYF
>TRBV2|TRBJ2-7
CASSEGEGYYEQYF
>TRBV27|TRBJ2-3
CASSLFLGRASTDTQYF
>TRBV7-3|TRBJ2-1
CASSLYRVGLPGNEQFF
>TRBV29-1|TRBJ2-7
CSVKVFSYEQYF
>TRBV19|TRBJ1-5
CASSIVRQPNQPQHF
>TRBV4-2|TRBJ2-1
CASSLAYNEQFF
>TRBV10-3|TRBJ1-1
CAISDQGTEAFF
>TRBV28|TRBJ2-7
CASSPGGEAYEQYF
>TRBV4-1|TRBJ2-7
CASSQGNDRAREQYF
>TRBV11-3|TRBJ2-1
CASSLDPRNEQFF
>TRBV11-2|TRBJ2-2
CASSSGGQGLVGDTGELFF
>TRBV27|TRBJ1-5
CASSLLSNQPQHF
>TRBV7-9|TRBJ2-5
CASSLEGLAGGGETQYF
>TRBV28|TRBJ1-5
CASSPMWTDNNQPQHF
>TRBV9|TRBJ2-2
CASSGTGELFF
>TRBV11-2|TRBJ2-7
CASSLGPGMVDEQYF
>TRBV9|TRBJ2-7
CASSGGTSAVYEQYF
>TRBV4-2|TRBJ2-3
CASSQDGVGSSTDTQYF